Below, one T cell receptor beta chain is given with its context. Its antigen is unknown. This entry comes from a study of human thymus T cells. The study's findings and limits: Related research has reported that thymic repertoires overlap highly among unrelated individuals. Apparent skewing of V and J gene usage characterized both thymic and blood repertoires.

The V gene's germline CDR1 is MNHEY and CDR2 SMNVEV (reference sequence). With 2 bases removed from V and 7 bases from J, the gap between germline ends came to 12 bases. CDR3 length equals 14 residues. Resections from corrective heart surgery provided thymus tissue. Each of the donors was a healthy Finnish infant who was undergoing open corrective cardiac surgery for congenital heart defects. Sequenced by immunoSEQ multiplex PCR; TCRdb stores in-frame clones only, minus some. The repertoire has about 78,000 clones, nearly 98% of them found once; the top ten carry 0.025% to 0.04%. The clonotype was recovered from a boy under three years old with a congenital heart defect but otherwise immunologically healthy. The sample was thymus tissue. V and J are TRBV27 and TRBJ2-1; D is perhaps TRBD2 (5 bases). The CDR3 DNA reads TGTGCCAGCAGTTTAAAGAGGGATGAGAATGAGCAGTTCTTC. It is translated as CASSLKRDENEQFF.